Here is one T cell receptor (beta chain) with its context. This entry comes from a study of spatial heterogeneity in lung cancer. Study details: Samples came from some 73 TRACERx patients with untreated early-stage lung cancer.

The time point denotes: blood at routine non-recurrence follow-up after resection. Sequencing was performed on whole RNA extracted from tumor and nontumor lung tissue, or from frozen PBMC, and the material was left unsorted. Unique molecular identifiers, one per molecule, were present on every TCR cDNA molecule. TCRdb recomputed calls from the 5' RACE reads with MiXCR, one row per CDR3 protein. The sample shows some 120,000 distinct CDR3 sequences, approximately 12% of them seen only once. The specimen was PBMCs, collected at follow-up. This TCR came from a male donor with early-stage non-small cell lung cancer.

CDR3 loop: CASSPPKGGTEQFF. The CDR3 DNA reads TGTGCCAGCAGCCCCCCGAAAGGGGGGACTGAGCAGTTCTTC. The chain has TRBV3-1 and TRBJ2-1, with D perhaps TRBD1 or TRBD2 (6 bases each). Germline V CDR1 and CDR2: LGHDT, YNNKEL (reference sequence). This CDR3 spans 14 amino acids. Trimming pared 4 bases from V and 9 bases from J, leaving 16 bases between.